This entry lists 6 T cell receptor beta chains sequenced from one sample in a study of blood T cell repertoires in COVID-19. Assay: immunoSEQ multiplex PCR; the TCRdb copy retains only in-frame clones and omits some. The sample includes 210,000 or so clones, about four fifths of them seen just once. Sequenced material: peripheral blood. These receptors all stem from a woman of 80 years or more with acute or convalescent COVID-19.

The chain uses TRBV5-4 and TRBJ2-5, with 10 nucleotides matching TRBD2. Trimming at V came to 4 bases and at J to 5 bases, leaving 11 bases not matched to a gene. CDR3 size: 16 residues. The germline CDR1 and CDR2 sequences are SGHNT and YYREEE (reference sequence). The CDR3 DNA reads TGTGCCAGCAGCGGATCTACTAGCGGGATTGGCGAGACCCAGTACTTC. Translation gives CASSGSTSGIGETQYF.

The chain carries TRBV3-1 (or the pseudogene TRBV3-2) and TRBJ2-1; perhaps TRBD2 as D (5 bases). In germline, CDR1 is LGHDT, CDR2 YNNKEL (reference sequence). This CDR3 region has 15 residues. Trimming pared 1 base from V and 6 bases from J, leaving 13 bases between. Written as DNA, the CDR3 is TGTGCCAGCAGCCAAGGACTTGGACTCGCCAATGAGCAGTTCTTC. Translating it yields CASSQGLGLANEQFF.

This chain joins TRBV7-3 and TRBJ1-1; 7 positions match TRBD1. CDR1 and CDR2 (germline): SGHTA, FQGTGA. V lost 4 bases and J lost 4; bases outside the gene matches: 3. This CDR3 has 13 amino acids. CDR3 coding DNA: TGTGCCAGCAGCTACCGACAGGGCACTGAAGCTTTCTTT. Its translation is CASSYRQGTEAFF.

The V call is TRBV7-2, the J call TRBJ1-6; tentative D call: TRBD1 (5 bases). The CDR3 is 15 residues long. Germline values: CDR1 SGHTA, CDR2 FQGNSA. Trimming removed 5 bases from V and 6 bases from J, with 14 bases in between. The CDR3 loop is CASSLTSRGNSPLHF. DNA of the CDR3: TGTGCCAGCAGCCTTACCAGTAGGGGTAATTCACCCCTCCACTTT.

The chain combines TRBV5-4 with TRBJ1-2; D remains unclear. The CDR3 spans 14 residues. Germline V gives CDR1 SGHNT, CDR2 YYREEE (reference sequence). The ends were cut back, 0 bases at V and 7 bases at J, with 13 bases in the middle. The CDR3 bases are TGTGCCAGCAGCTTGGACAAGCTATCAGGTGGCTACACCTTC. It encodes CASSLDKLSGGYTF.

The J gene is TRBJ1-3, the V gene TRBV7-2; D call uncertain. The germline CDR1 and CDR2 sequences are SGHTA and FQGNSA. This CDR3 region has 16 residues. Trimming stripped 2 bases from V and 0 bases from J, with 11 bases between. The CDR3 DNA follows: TGTGCCAGCAGCTTATCCTCGGGGAGCTCTGGAAACACCATATATTTT. Translation gives CASSLSSGSSGNTIYF.